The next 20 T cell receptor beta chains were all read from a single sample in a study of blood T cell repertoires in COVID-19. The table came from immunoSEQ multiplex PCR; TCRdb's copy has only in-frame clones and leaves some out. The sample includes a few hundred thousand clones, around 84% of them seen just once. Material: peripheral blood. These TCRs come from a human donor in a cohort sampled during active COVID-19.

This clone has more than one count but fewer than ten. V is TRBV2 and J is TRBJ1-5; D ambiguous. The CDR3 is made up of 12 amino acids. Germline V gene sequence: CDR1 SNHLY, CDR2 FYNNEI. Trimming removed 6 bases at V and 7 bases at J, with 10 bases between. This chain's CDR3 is CASRRGQQPQHF. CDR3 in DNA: TGTGCCAGCAGACGGGGTCAACAGCCCCAGCATTTT.

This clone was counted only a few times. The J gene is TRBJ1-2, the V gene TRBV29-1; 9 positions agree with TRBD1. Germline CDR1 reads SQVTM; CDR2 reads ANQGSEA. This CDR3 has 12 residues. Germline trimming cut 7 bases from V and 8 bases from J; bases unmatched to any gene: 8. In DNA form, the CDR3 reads TGCAGCGCTACCGGGACAGGGAGAGGCTACACCTTC. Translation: CSATGTGRGYTF.

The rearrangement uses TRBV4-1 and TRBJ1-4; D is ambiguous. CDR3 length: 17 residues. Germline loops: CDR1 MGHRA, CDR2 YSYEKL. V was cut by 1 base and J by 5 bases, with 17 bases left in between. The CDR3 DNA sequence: TGCGCCAGCAGCCAAGGTACCCGGGTAGCCCGGAATGAAAAACTGTTTTTT. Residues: CASSQGTRVARNEKLFF.

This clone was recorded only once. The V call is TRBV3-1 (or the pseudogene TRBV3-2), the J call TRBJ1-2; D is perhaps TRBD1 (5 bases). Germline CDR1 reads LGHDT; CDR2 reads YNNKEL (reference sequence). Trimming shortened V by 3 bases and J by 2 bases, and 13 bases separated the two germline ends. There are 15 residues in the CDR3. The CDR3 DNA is TGTGCCAGCAGCCAGGTGCACGGGGGGAACTATGGCTACACCTTC. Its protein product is CASSQVHGGNYGYTF.

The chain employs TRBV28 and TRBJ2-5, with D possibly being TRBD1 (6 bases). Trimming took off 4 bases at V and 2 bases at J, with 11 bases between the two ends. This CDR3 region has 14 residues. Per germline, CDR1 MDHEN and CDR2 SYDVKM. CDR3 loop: CASSSRDIQETQYF. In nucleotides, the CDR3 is TGTGCCAGCAGTTCCAGGGACATTCAAGAGACCCAGTACTTC.

CDR3 sequence (DNA): TGTGCCAATTGGGGGGGTGTGAGGTATGGCTACACCTTC. Amino acid sequence: CANWGGVRYGYTF. The rearrangement joins TRBV28 to TRBJ1-2, with D tentatively TRBD1 (5 bases). The CDR3 loop spans 13 amino acids. Germline V gene data show CDR1 as MDHEN and CDR2 as SYDVKM. The germline V and J ends were trimmed by 10 bases and 5 bases, with 17 bases remaining between them.

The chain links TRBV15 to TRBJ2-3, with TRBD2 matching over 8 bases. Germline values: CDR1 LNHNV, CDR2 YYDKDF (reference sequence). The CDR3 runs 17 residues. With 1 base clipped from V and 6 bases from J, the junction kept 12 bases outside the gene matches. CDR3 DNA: TGTGCCACCAGCAGAGCCCCGGTGGGGCGGGGGGCCGATACGCAGTATTTT. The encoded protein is CATSRAPVGRGADTQYF.

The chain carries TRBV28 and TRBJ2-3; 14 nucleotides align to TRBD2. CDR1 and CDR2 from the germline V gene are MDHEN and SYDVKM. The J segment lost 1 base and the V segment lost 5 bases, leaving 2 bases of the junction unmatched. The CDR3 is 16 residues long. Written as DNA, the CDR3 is TGTGCCAGCAGTCTGACTAGCGGGGGGGGCACAGATACGCAGTATTTT. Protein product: CASSLTSGGGTDTQYF.

The DNA for the CDR3 is TGTGCCAGCAGCCCGTTGCGGTTTGGCCACGAGCAGTACTTC. Its translation: CASSPLRFGHEQYF. The J gene is TRBJ2-7, the V gene TRBV11-2; D not certain. Germline V gives CDR1 SGHAT, CDR2 FQNNGV. CDR3 length equals 14 residues. V was clipped by 5 bases and J by 5 bases, with 16 bases between them.

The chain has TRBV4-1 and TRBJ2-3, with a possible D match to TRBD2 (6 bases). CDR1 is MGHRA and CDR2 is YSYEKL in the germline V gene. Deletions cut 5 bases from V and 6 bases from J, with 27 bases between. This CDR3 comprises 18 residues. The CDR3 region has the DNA TGCGCCAGCAGCAGGGATACAATGGGACTTCCGGCGTCCGATACGCAGTATTTT. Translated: CASSRDTMGLPASDTQYF.

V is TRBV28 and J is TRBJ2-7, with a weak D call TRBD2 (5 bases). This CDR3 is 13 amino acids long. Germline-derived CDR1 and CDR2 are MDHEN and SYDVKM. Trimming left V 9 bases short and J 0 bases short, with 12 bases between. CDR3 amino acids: CASGESLSYEQYF. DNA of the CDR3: TGTGCCAGTGGGGAGAGCCTCTCCTACGAGCAGTACTTC.

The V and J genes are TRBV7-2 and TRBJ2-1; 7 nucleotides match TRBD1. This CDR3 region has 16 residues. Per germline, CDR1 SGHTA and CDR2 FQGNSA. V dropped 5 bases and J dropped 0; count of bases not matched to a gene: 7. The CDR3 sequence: CASSTRQGVSYNEQFF. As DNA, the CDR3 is TGTGCCAGCAGCACGCGTCAGGGGGTCTCCTACAATGAGCAGTTCTTC.

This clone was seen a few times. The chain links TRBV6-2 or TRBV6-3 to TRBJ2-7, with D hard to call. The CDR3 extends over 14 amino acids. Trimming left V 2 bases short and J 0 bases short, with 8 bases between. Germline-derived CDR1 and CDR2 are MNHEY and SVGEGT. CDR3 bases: TGTGCCAGCAGTTACGAACAGTCCTCCTACGAGCAGTACTTC. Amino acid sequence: CASSYEQSSYEQYF.

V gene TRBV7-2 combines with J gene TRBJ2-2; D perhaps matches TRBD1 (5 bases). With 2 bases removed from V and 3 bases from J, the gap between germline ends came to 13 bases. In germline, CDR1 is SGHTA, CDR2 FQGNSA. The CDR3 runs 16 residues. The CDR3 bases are TGTGCCAGCAGCTTACCCCAGGGAAGGGACACCGGGGAGCTGTTTTTT. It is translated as CASSLPQGRDTGELFF.

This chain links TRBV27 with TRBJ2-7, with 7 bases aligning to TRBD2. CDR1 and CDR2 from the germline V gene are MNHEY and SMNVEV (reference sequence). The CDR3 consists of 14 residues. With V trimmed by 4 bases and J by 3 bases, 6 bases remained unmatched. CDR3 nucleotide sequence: TGTGCCAGCAGTTCATTAAGCGGGGTCTACGAGCAGTACTTC. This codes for CASSSLSGVYEQYF.

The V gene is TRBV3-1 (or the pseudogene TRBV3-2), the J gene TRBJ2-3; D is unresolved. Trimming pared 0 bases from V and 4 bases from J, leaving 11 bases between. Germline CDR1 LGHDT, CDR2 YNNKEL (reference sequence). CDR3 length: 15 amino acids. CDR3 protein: CASSQDPTEADTQYF. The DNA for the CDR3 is TGTGCCAGCAGCCAAGATCCGACTGAGGCAGATACGCAGTATTTT.

The chain's CDR3 is CAIKGGANNEQFF. CDR3 sequence (DNA): TGTGCCATCAAGGGGGGGGCTAACAATGAGCAGTTCTTC. This chain connects TRBV10-3 to TRBJ2-1; TRBD2 might be the D (7 bases). The CDR3 loop spans 13 amino acids. Germline V gene lookup returns CDR1 ENHRY and CDR2 SYGVKD. Trimming took 7 bases from V and 5 from J, leaving 12 bases between them.

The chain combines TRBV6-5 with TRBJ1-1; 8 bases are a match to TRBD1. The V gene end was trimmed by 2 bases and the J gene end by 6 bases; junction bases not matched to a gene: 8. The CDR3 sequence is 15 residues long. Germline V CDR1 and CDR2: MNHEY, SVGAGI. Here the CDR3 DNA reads TGTGCCAGCAGTTACGGTGACAGGGGAAGGGCTGAAGCTTTCTTT. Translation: CASSYGDRGRAEAFF.

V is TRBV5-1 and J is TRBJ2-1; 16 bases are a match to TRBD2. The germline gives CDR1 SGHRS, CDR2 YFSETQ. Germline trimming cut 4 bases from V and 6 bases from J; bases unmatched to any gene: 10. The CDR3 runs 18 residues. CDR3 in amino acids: CASSPGLAGGLGGNEQFF. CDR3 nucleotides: TGCGCCAGCAGCCCGGGACTAGCGGGAGGGTTGGGGGGCAATGAGCAGTTCTTC.

CDR3 sequence (DNA): TGCGCCAGCAGTGAGGCTAGATGGCTAGCAGTTCGCAATGAGCAGTTCTTC. Translation: CASSEARWLAVRNEQFF. V usage is TRBV10-2 and J usage is TRBJ2-1; D is perhaps TRBD2 (5 bases). V was pared by 2 bases and J by 6 bases, with 20 bases between. The CDR3 sequence is 17 residues long. CDR1 WSHSY and CDR2 SAAADI come from the germline V gene.